This paragraph reports one T cell receptor (beta chain). There is no known antigen for this receptor. No qualities accompany the bases; no much larger clone lies one base away. From the germline V gene (reference sequence), CDR1 is SEHNR and CDR2 is FQNEAQ. Reading from cysteine to phenylalanine, the CDR3 counts 15 amino acids. Just the 45-base CDR3 DNA is kept, in frame starting at base 1. For this chain, trimming is 4 bases at the V end and 5 bases at the J end, and the number of junction bases without a gene match is 6. The sample originates from a study of shared clonotypes between healthy human individuals (dated by TCRdb to about 2020). At the level of the whole study: Two women and a few men aged 18 to 49 years were included in the cohort. To increase sequencing depth and limit assay-specific biases, different laboratories used diverse techniques to prepare libraries and sequence TCR repertoires. Blood TCR repertoires of roughly five healthy adults were deeply sequenced to estimate repertoire size and the extent of clonotype sharing between individuals. Between about 0.8 and 9.5 billion PBMCs per donor were obtained by leukapheresis. Per donor, three plates each were used for CD4 naive and CD4 memory, two for CD8 naive, and one for CD8 memory. Paper-wide results and their limitations: Larger estimated clonotype richness was generally found for naive subsets than for memory subsets. Sampling was limited to blood, and TCR repertoires in tissue likely differ from TCR repertoires in blood. Because the study included only a small number of donors, the genetic and exposure-history diversity represented was limited. Rarefaction of sorted-subset datasets indicated incomplete sequencing despite the large sequencing depth. Based on pairwise subsampling, the degree of clonotype sharing among donors was expected to be affected by sequencing depth. When a few donors were compared, the shared fraction of clonotypes was about 5.2% for naive CD4, approximately 3.5% for naive CD8, more than 2% for memory CD4, and around 0.4% for memory CD8. Clonotypes shared by all four sorted-subset donors showed higher generation probabilities than non-shared clonotypes.

Using the deep immunoSEQ assay, multiplex PCR amplified TCR CDR3 regions from genomic DNA. Genomic DNA extracted from each cell subset was distributed evenly over all wells of several immunoSEQ 96-well plates, and each plate served as one replicate. For sorted subsets, around 200 ng genomic DNA, equal to about 30,000 T cell genomes, was loaded into each replicate PCR. Purified libraries were quantified with a Qubit 3.0 fluorometer, sized on a Bioanalyzer 2100, and re-quantified with the KAPA Library Quantification kit. Every immunoSEQ 96-well plate was sequenced on a dedicated single-read 150-cycle Illumina NextSeq 550 flow cell. The paper's data handling went like this. Because the immunoSEQ output held only junctional sequences and lacked quality scores, the filtering could not match the filtering applied to full-length reads. To assign V/J genes and CDR3, sequences were annotated using PyIR, a Python wrapper for IgBLAST v1.9, with IMGT germline references. Reads with weak V/J assignments (E-value above 1e-6), missing CDR3, stop codons, out-of-frame junctions, or ambiguous translated residues were removed. V3J clonotypes were defined by identical inferred V gene, J gene, and CDR3 amino acid sequence. To compute the percentage overlap between repertoires, the number of shared unique clonotypes was divided by the size of the smaller repertoire. Three approaches were used to assess repertoire richness: RTK rarefaction, the Chao1 estimator, and Recon v2.1 estimates of unobserved clonotypes. Generation probabilities were computed with OLGA for all TCRbeta clonotypes obtained by the gDNA method from four donors. TCRdb limited this immuneACCESS table to in-frame rearrangements with V and J called. A share of clones is missing; checked studies link under half to unresolved V genes, and the rest is unexplained. From that table come the V and J calls and clone size; the DNA was used to work out D and trimming. The sample profile shows more than 2,000,000 clones; more than 80% of them were found once. The ten biggest clones cover about 0.39% of the sample.

Donors were healthy HIV-negative adults with no recently reported acute infections or vaccinations. Every donor was a Caucasian adult residing in Nashville, Tennessee, USA. CD4+ T cells were enriched by magnetic negative selection; naive cells were then positively selected on CD45RA, and the negative fraction formed the memory subset. Blood was obtained by leukapheresis, after which PBMCs were separated by Ficoll-Histopaque density gradient centrifugation and cryopreserved in liquid nitrogen vapor phase. Analytical flow cytometry was used to check the purity and quantity of each magnetically sorted T cell population. Genomic DNA was isolated from each sorted fraction and quantified by UV absorbance on a Nanodrop 2000c.

The sequence was collected from a man aged 18-30 years in good health. Some clones in this sample may be carry-over from other donors' samples. Recombination linked TRBV7-9 to TRBJ2-1; 9 bases in the middle match TRBD2. What was sequenced was naive CD4+ T cells from PBMCs. Sample cell subset or site, as interpreted from the label and publication: CD45RA+ positively selected. The DNA sequence is as follows: TGTGCCAGCAGCTCGGGACTAGCAACGAACAATGAGCAGTTCTTC. Its product reads: CASSSGLATNNEQFF.